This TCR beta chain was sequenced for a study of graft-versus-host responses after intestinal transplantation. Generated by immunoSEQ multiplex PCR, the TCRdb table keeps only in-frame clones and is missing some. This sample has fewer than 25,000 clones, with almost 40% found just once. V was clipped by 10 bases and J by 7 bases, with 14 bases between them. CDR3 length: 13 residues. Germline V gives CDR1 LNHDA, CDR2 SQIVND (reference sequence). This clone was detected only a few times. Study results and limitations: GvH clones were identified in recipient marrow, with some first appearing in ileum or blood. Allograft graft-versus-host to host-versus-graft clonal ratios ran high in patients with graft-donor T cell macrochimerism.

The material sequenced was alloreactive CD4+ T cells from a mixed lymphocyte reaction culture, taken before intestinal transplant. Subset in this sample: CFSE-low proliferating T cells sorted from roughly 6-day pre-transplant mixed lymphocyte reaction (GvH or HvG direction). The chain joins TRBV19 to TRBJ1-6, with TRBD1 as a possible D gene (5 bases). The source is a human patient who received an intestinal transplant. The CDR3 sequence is CATADTRNSPLHF. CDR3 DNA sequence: TGTGCCACCGCGGACACAAGGAATTCACCCCTCCACTTT.